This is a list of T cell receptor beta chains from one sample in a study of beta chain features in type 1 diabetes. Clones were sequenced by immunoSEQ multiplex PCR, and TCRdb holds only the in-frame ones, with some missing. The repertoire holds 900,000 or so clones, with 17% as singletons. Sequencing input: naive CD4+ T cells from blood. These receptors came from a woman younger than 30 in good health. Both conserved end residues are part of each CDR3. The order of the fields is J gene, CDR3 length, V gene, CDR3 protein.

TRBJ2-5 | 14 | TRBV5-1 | CASRYQGTDETQYF
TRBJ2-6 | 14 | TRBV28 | CASGTAPGANVLTF
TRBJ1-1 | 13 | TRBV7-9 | CASSFRGGTEAFF
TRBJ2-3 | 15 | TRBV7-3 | CASSLLASGTDTQYF
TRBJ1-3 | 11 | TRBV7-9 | CASSLTDTIYF
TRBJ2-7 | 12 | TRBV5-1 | CASSLEAREQYF
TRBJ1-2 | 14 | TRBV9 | CASSAAGSTYGYTF
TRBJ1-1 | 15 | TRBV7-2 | CASSLQFSWDTEAFF
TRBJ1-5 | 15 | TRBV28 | CASTTPEVGNQPQHF
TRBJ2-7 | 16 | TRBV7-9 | CASSWGRDTSSYEQYF